A selection of T cell receptor beta chains follows, all from one sample in a study of blood T cell repertoires in COVID-19. Sequenced by immunoSEQ multiplex PCR; TCRdb stores in-frame clones only, minus some. This table has 100,000 or so clones, 85% to 95% appearing once. Input material: peripheral blood. The receptors come from a woman aged 55-69 years with active COVID-19. Each CDR3 is given with its conserved first and last residue. The order of the fields is D gene, J gene, clone size, V gene, CDR3 protein, CDR3 DNA. The D gene is left open where the match is weak. Clone size is not always given. Where it is, it says once, few, many or a class for expanded clones.

- | TRBJ1-4 | - | TRBV27 | CASSLFGVRGNGDNEKLFF | TGTGCCAGCAGTTTATTCGGCGTTCGGGGGAACGGGGATAATGAAAAACTGTTTTTT
- | TRBJ1-1 | - | TRBV30 | CACRDMNTEAFF | TGTGCCTGCAGGGACATGAACACTGAAGCTTTCTTT
- | TRBJ2-3 | - | TRBV14 | CASSQLGKGSTDTQYF | TGTGCCAGCAGCCAATTGGGCAAGGGGTCGACAGATACGCAGTATTTT
- | TRBJ1-3 | - | TRBV28 | CASNHLRDSGNTIYF | TGTGCCAGCAACCATTTACGGGACTCTGGAAACACCATATATTTT
TRBD1 | TRBJ1-5 | - | TRBV19 | CASTPGQGRSNQPQHF | TGTGCCAGTACCCCGGGACAGGGTAGGTCGAATCAGCCCCAGCATTTT
- | TRBJ1-2 | once | TRBV13 | CASSLGRRNNYGYTF | TGTGCCAGCAGCTTAGGGAGGCGGAATAACTATGGCTACACCTTC
TRBD1 | TRBJ2-5 | - | TRBV7-2 | CASGVGRQGILETQYF | TGTGCCAGCGGGGTCGGCAGACAGGGTATTTTGGAGACCCAGTACTTC
TRBD1 | TRBJ1-6 | - | TRBV5-1 | CASSSPPGQYNSPLHF | TGCGCCAGCAGCTCACCCCCGGGACAGTATAATTCACCCCTCCACTTT
- | TRBJ1-2 | - | TRBV7-2 | CASSLGPYYGYTF | TGTGCCAGCAGCTTGGGGCCTTACTATGGCTACACCTTC
TRBD1 | TRBJ2-7 | - | TRBV4-3 | CASSQGQGVEYEQYF | TGCGCCAGCAGCCAAGGACAGGGGGTGGAGTACGAGCAGTACTTC
TRBD1 | TRBJ2-7 | few | TRBV18 | CASSPGAGGMREQYF | TGTGCCAGCTCACCAGGGGCAGGGGGAATGCGGGAGCAGTACTTC
TRBD1 | TRBJ2-1 | - | TRBV19 | CASSIGQGAYEQFF | TGTGCCAGTAGTATCGGACAGGGGGCTTATGAGCAGTTCTTC
- | TRBJ1-5 | - | TRBV28 | CASTSRTRVQPQHF | TGTGCCAGCACAAGCAGGACGAGGGTTCAGCCCCAGCATTTT
- | TRBJ2-6 | - | TRBV5-1 | CASSLESAGANVLTF | TGCGCCAGCAGCTTGGAAAGCGCAGGGGCCAACGTCCTGACTTTC
TRBD1 | TRBJ2-2 | - | TRBV15 | CATSFPGQGKGNTGELFF | TGTGCCACCAGCTTCCCCGGACAGGGGAAGGGGAACACCGGGGAGCTGTTTTTT
- | TRBJ2-1 | - | TRBV11-2 | CASSLESTSRYEQFF | TGTGCCAGCAGCTTAGAAAGCACTAGCCGGTATGAGCAGTTCTTC
TRBD1 | TRBJ2-7 | - | TRBV7-8 | CASSTDRVRLYEQYF | TGTGCCAGCAGCACCGACAGGGTTCGCCTCTACGAGCAGTACTTC
- | TRBJ2-7 | - | TRBV12-3/TRBV12-4 | CASSRGEVYEQYF | TGTGCCAGCAGCCGGGGTGAGGTTTACGAGCAGTACTTC
- | TRBJ1-5 | - | TRBV6-2/TRBV6-3 | CASSQGGPTIAQHF | TGTGCCAGCAGCCAAGGGGGTCCCACCATAGCCCAGCATTTT
- | TRBJ2-7 | - | TRBV5-1 | CASSLGQYVGAEQYF | TGCGCCAGCAGCTTGGGACAGTACGTAGGGGCCGAGCAGTACTTC
TRBD1 | TRBJ1-6 | once | TRBV4-3 | CASSARQGGDSPLHF | TGCGCCAGCAGCGCCCGACAGGGGGGGGATTCACCCCTCCACTTT
TRBD1 | TRBJ1-3 | - | TRBV19 | CATGDRGRGNTIYF | TGTGCCACCGGGGACAGGGGGCGAGGAAACACCATATATTTT
TRBD2 | TRBJ2-7 | - | TRBV18 | CASSPGLAGAYEQYF | TGTGCCAGCTCACCGGGACTAGCGGGGGCCTACGAGCAGTACTTC
- | TRBJ2-6 | - | TRBV19 | CASSTTGSGANVLTF | TGTGCCAGTAGTACAACGGGCTCTGGGGCCAACGTCCTGACTTTC
TRBD1 | TRBJ1-1 | - | TRBV19 | CASSRARQGATSEAFF | TGTGCCAGTAGTCGGGCCCGACAGGGCGCCACATCTGAAGCTTTCTTT
- | TRBJ2-3 | - | TRBV5-4 | CASSLSRPGGIDTQYF | TGTGCCAGCAGCTTAAGTAGACCCGGCGGGATAGATACGCAGTATTTT
TRBD2 | TRBJ2-2 | - | TRBV7-2 | CASSFLSTASGAPTGELFF | TGTGCCAGCAGCTTCCTTTCGACCGCTAGCGGTGCTCCCACCGGGGAGCTGTTTTTT
- | TRBJ1-3 | - | TRBV5-6 | CASSPQPTVSGNTIYF | TGTGCCAGCAGCCCCCAACCGACAGTATCCGGAAACACCATATATTTT
- | TRBJ1-2 | - | TRBV6-6 | CASSQDSNYGYTF | TGTGCCAGCAGTCAGGACAGTAACTATGGCTACACCTTC
TRBD1 | TRBJ2-5 | - | TRBV5-4 | CASSSRTGERQETQYF | TGTGCCAGCAGCTCCAGGACAGGGGAGCGGCAAGAGACCCAGTACTTC
- | TRBJ1-5 | - | TRBV6-5 | CASEEFGNQPQHF | TGTGCCAGCGAGGAGTTTGGGAATCAGCCCCAGCATTTT